The entry below describes one T cell receptor beta chain. The data were obtained in a study of CD8 T cells in Susac syndrome. With 2 bases removed from V and 2 bases from J, the gap between germline ends came to 3 bases. This CDR3 comprises 12 residues. Germline V CDR1 and CDR2: SGDLS, YYNGEE. With random hexamers, reverse transcription was performed on roughly 0.5 to 1 ug of RNA. An immunoSEQ multiplex PCR amplified TCR beta CDR3 over 54 Vbeta and 13 Jbeta. MiXCR, run by TCRdb on the immunoSEQ multiplex PCR reads, gives a single entry per CDR3 protein. The sample consists of about 120,000 distinct CDR3 sequences, over 95% of them appearing once.

The chain recombines TRBV9 with TRBJ2-3; the D is unclear. Sequencing was done on a sample of CD4+ T cells from PBMCs. The receptor comes from a human donor with Susac syndrome. The DNA for the CDR3 is TGTGCCAGCAGCGTTCTCACAGATACGCAGTATTTT. It specifies CASSVLTDTQYF.